A single sample is the source of the 16 T cell receptor beta chains below, sequenced in a study of blood T cell repertoires in COVID-19. The data were produced by immunoSEQ multiplex PCR, yet TCRdb's version contains in-frame clones alone and is incomplete. The table has 300,000 to 500,000 clones, around 90% seen once; the top ten hold roughly 1.9%. The sequenced sample was PBMCs or T cells enriched from blood (not recorded which). All receptors derive from a woman aged 35 to 49 with acute COVID-19.

This chain connects TRBV2 to TRBJ1-5; D remains ambiguous. This CDR3 is 15 amino acids long. Trimming pared 3 bases from V and 4 bases from J, leaving 13 bases between. Germline assignment: CDR1 SNHLY and CDR2 FYNNEI. The CDR3 is CASSEAPGYNQPQHF. DNA of the CDR3: TGTGCCAGCAGTGAGGCACCGGGGTATAATCAGCCCCAGCATTTT. The full variable domain, rest sourced from reference TRBV2 and TRBJ1-5, is EPEVTQTPSHQVTQMGQEVILRCVPISNHLYFYWYRQILGQKVEFLVSFYNNEISEKSEIFDDQFSVERPDGSNFTLKIRSTKLEDSAMYFCASSEAPGYNQPQHFGDGTRLSIL.

This chain uses TRBV30 with TRBJ2-7; 7 nucleotides line up with TRBD2. The V and J ends lost 0 bases and 2 bases, in that order; junction bases with no gene match: 13. CDR1 is GTSNPN, CDR2 SVGIG, per germline (reference sequence). The CDR3 is 17 residues long. In DNA form, the CDR3 reads TGTGCCTGGAGTGTAACCTTTGGCTGGGGGGGTACCTACGAGCAGTACTTC. It encodes CAWSVTFGWGGTYEQYF.

The chain couples TRBV5-1 to TRBJ1-4; a weak D match, TRBD1 (5 bases). V was shortened by 4 bases and J by 8 bases, with 18 bases between the two germline ends. The length of the CDR3 is 15 residues. The germline V gene encodes CDR1 SGHRS and CDR2 YFSETQ. DNA for the CDR3: TGCGCCAGCAGCCTCCGGGGGGGTAGTGGAGAAAAACTGTTTTTT. Protein product: CASSLRGGSGEKLFF.

The chain uses TRBV29-1 and TRBJ1-1; a possible D gene is TRBD1 (5 bases). This CDR3 contains 15 residues. Trimming stripped 6 bases from V and 3 bases from J, with 20 bases between. Germline CDR1 is SQVTM and CDR2 is ANQGSEA. CDR3 sequence (DNA): TGCAGCGTCGCAGGCGTTGCAGGGAGGCACACTGAAGCTTTCTTT. Translation: CSVAGVAGRHTEAFF.

The V call is TRBV19, the J call TRBJ2-2; possible D gene TRBD2, 5 bases. V lost 3 bases, J lost 4 bases, and 15 bases lay in between. This CDR3 region has 16 residues. From germline, CDR1 is LNHDA and CDR2 SQIVND (reference sequence). CDR3 sequence (DNA): TGTGCCAGTAGTATGGTTGCGGCTAGCACCACCGGGGAGCTGTTTTTT. Its protein product is CASSMVAASTTGELFF. Full variable domain (missing parts from reference TRBV19 and TRBJ2-2): DGGITQSPKYLFRKEGQNVTLSCEQNLNHDAMYWYRQDPGQGLRLIYYSQIVNDFQKGDIAEGYSVSREKKESFPLTVTSAQKNPTAFYLCASSMVAASTTGELFFGEGSRLTVL.

The chain links TRBV19 to TRBJ1-6, with D perhaps TRBD1 (5 bases). Trimming shortened V by 4 bases and J by 9 bases, and 13 bases separated the two germline ends. The CDR3 extends over 14 amino acids. CDR1 LNHDA and CDR2 SQIVND come from the germline V gene (reference sequence). The CDR3 DNA sequence: TGTGCCAGTAGTAGCGACAGTGTTGGTTCACCCCTCCACTTT. It encodes CASSSDSVGSPLHF.

The chain couples TRBV7-8 to TRBJ1-5, with a tentative D call TRBD1 (5 bases). Per the germline V gene, CDR1 is SGHVS and CDR2 is FQNEAQ. The CDR3 length is 17 residues. V lost 3 bases and J lost 0, with 15 bases in between. The CDR3 loop is CASSFGFGGGSNQPQHF. The CDR3 DNA is TGTGCCAGCAGCTTCGGTTTTGGGGGGGGTAGCAATCAGCCCCAGCATTTT.

This chain connects TRBV29-1 to TRBJ2-3; TRBD1 matches 7 bases. The junction had 9 bases not matched to a gene; V was cut back by 7 bases and J by 2 bases. Germline V gene sequence: CDR1 SQVTM, CDR2 ANQGSEA. CDR3 length equals 14 residues. The CDR3 bases are TGCAGCGCAAACAGGGGCTCCTACACAGATACGCAGTATTTT. Translated: CSANRGSYTDTQYF.

V usage is TRBV29-1 and J usage is TRBJ2-3; tentatively, D is TRBD1 (5 bases). Deletions cut 1 base from V and 3 bases from J, with 8 bases between. The CDR3 totals 13 residues. CDR1 and CDR2 (germline): SQVTM, ANQGSEA. This chain's CDR3 is CSVEVQGTDTQYF. The CDR3 nucleotides read TGCAGCGTTGAAGTTCAGGGTACAGATACGCAGTATTTT.

J is TRBJ2-3 and V is TRBV5-1; tentatively, D is TRBD1 (6 bases). The ends were cut back, 4 bases at V and 6 bases at J, with 9 bases in the middle. Germline CDR1 reads SGHRS; CDR2 reads YFSETQ. The length of the CDR3 is 12 residues. CDR3 sequence (DNA): TGCGCCAGCAGCGTGCAGGGGGATACGCAGTATTTT. Translating it yields CASSVQGDTQYF.

The V gene is TRBV29-1, the J gene TRBJ2-2, with 11 positions matching TRBD1. This CDR3 region has 13 residues. Germline trimming cut 7 bases from V and 7 bases from J; bases unmatched to any gene: 5. The germline gives CDR1 SQVTM, CDR2 ANQGSEA. The CDR3 bases are TGCAGCGCTAGGACAGGGGGCAACGGGGAGCTGTTTTTT. Its translation: CSARTGGNGELFF.

The chain joins TRBV10-3 to TRBJ1-6; the match to TRBD1 covers 8 bases. The CDR3 loop spans 15 amino acids. J was trimmed by 5 bases and V by 5 bases; bases with no gene match: 5. Germline loops: CDR1 ENHRY, CDR2 SYGVKD. The chain's CDR3 is CAISQTGVDNSPLHF. The DNA for the CDR3 is TGTGCCATCAGTCAGACAGGGGTGGATAATTCACCCCTCCACTTT.

The chain has TRBV19 and TRBJ1-2; TRBD1 aligns across 7 bases. The trim removed 1 base at V and 3 bases at J, leaving 8 bases unmatched. Germline CDR1 reads LNHDA; CDR2 reads SQIVND (reference sequence). This CDR3 comprises 16 residues. The CDR3 sequence is CASSIGGGGTDYGYTF. CDR3 DNA: TGTGCCAGTAGTATAGGTGGAGGGGGCACGGACTATGGCTACACCTTC.

This chain connects TRBV7-9 to TRBJ1-2; unclear D gene. Trimming shortened V by 4 bases and J by 8 bases, and 26 bases separated the two germline ends. Germline V gene data show CDR1 as SEHNR and CDR2 as FQNEAQ (reference sequence). The CDR3 sequence is 17 residues long. CDR3 residues: CASSSNGEVDLLEGYTF. The CDR3 DNA reads TGTGCCAGCAGCTCGAACGGCGAGGTAGATCTACTAGAGGGCTACACCTTC.

The rearrangement links TRBV18 to TRBJ2-7, with a possible D match to TRBD2 (5 bases). The CDR3 consists of 12 residues. The germline V and J ends were trimmed by 3 bases and 7 bases, with 10 bases remaining between them. Germline V gene data show CDR1 as KGHSH and CDR2 as LQKENI. Here the CDR3 reads CASSPVGAEQYF. CDR3 in DNA: TGTGCCAGCTCACCCGTGGGAGCTGAGCAGTACTTC.

The chain joins TRBV19 to TRBJ1-2; TRBD1 agrees at 9 bases. The CDR3 runs 18 residues. Germline CDR1 LNHDA, CDR2 SQIVND (reference sequence). V was pared by 7 bases and J by 4 bases, with 19 bases of the junction left unmatched. This chain's CDR3 is CASTPDGSGTGSLYGYTF. CDR3 nucleotides: TGTGCCAGTACTCCCGACGGATCCGGGACAGGGTCACTCTATGGCTACACCTTC.